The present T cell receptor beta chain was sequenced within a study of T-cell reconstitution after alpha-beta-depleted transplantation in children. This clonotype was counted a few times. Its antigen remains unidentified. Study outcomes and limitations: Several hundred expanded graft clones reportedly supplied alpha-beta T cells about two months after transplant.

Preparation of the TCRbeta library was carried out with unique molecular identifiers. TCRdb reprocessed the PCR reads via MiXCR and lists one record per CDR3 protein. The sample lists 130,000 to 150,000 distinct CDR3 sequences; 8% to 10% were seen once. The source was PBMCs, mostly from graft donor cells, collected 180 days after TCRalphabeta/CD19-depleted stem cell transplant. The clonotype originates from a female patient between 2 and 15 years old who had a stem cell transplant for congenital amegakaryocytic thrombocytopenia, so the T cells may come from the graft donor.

The CDR3 nucleotides are TGTGCCTGGTTGGCTAGGGGGAACCAAGAGACCCAGTACTTC. This translates into CAWLARGNQETQYF. V and J are TRBV30 and TRBJ2-5, with D possibly matching TRBD1 (6 bases). This CDR3 is 14 amino acids long. Germline lookup yields CDR1 GTSNPN and CDR2 SVGIG (reference sequence). V lost 5 bases and J lost 0, with 13 bases in between.